The sequence of this T cell receptor (beta chain) was determined in a study of blood T cell repertoires in COVID-19. On the study more broadly: Donors in the United States, Italy and Spain gave samples during acute or convalescent COVID-19. The analysed material was cDNA or gDNA that came from T cells, B-cell-depleted T cells, or PBMCs.

Measured with immunoSEQ multiplex PCR; TCRdb has only the in-frame clones, and not every one. This table holds about 220,000 clones, 82% found once. This CDR3 region has 13 residues. Per the germline V gene, CDR1 is SGHAT and CDR2 is FQNNGV. V shed 5 bases, J shed 5 bases, and the junction held 3 bases outside the gene matches. Seattle patients were enrolled while actively infected and followed longitudinally. The origin of this receptor is a woman older than 75 with COVID-19, enrolled during active disease. This sequence joins TRBV11-2 and TRBJ1-1, with 9 bases fitting TRBD1. The sequenced material came from peripheral blood. The CDR3 is CASSPTGGTEAFF. CDR3 nucleotide sequence: TGTGCCAGCAGCCCGACAGGGGGGACTGAAGCTTTCTTT.